This T cell receptor beta chain appears in the sequencing data of a study of CD8+ T cells in alopecia areata. The study's findings and limits: Normal skin contains resident alphabeta T cells, and these are also sequenced in scalp samples.

Sequencing used cDNA as its template, made by extracting RNA and reverse transcribing it. Sequencing used immunoSEQ multiplex PCR; TCRdb keeps in-frame clones, though not all of them. The repertoire holds 200,000 to 250,000 clones, with roughly three fifths as singletons. This clone was seen only a few times. The antigen remains unidentified. The CDR3 runs 12 residues. Deletions cut 10 bases from V and 6 bases from J, with 13 bases between. In germline, CDR1 is SEHNR, CDR2 FQNEAQ (reference sequence). The sequenced sample consisted of CD8+ T cells sorted from blood. This rearrangement joins TRBV7-9 to TRBJ2-1, with D tentatively TRBD1 or TRBD2 (5 bases each). The TCR comes from a human donor in good health. The CDR3 is CATGYGANEQFF. The CDR3 region has the DNA TGTGCCACGGGCTACGGGGCCAATGAGCAGTTCTTC.